This is a list of T cell receptor beta chains from one sample in a study of T-cell memory formation after mild COVID-19. TCRdb ran MiXCR on the 5' RACE reads and lists one entry per CDR3 protein. The sample lists roughly 280,000 distinct CDR3 sequences, around 15% occurring once. Sequenced sample: PBMCs or a T cell subset sorted from them (not recorded which). These receptors were collected from a man aged 18 to 30 who had mild COVID-19 (a few samples of this study predate the infection). Cell type and time point are not known. Each CDR3 is given with its conserved first and last residue. Fields, in order: J gene, V gene, D gene, clone size, CDR3 DNA, CDR3 protein. The D gene is left open where the match is weak. Clone size appears in some rows only: once, few, many, or a class for an expanded clone.

TRBJ2-3,TRBV7-9,.,few,TGTGCCAGCAGCCGTAGGGGAGCCATCACAGATACGCAGTATTTT,CASSRRGAITDTQYF
TRBJ2-2,TRBV5-1,.,few,TGCGCCAGCAGCTTGATTCCAGGGTCCACCGGGGAGCTGTTTTTT,CASSLIPGSTGELFF
TRBJ2-5,TRBV28,TRBD1,few,TGTGCCAGCAGTTTCCCCGTGACAGGGTCAGGGCAAGAGACCCAGTACTTC,CASSFPVTGSGQETQYF
TRBJ2-1,TRBV6-5,.,few,TGTGCCAGCAGTTACTCTGGAGAGTACAATGAGCAGTTCTTC,CASSYSGEYNEQFF
TRBJ1-1,TRBV7-9,.,.,TGTGCCAGCAGCTTAAGGGGTGGGGGTACTGAAGCTTTCTTT,CASSLRGGGTEAFF
TRBJ2-2,TRBV4-1,.,few,TGCGCCAGCAGCCAAAGCACAGGACTTAACACCGGGGAGCTGTTTTTT,CASSQSTGLNTGELFF
TRBJ2-1,TRBV6-5,TRBD2,few,TGTGCCAGCAAAAACCCGGGAGGCTGGAATGAGCAGTTCTTC,CASKNPGGWNEQFF
TRBJ1-4,TRBV5-6,.,few,TGTGCCAGCAGCTTTCTGGGGGCAACAACTAATGAAAAACTGTTTTTT,CASSFLGATTNEKLFF
TRBJ1-1,TRBV29-1,.,.,TGCAGCGTCACTGGCCCTCTAAATAGTCTGAACACTGAAGCTTTCTTT,CSVTGPLNSLNTEAFF
TRBJ2-7,TRBV3-1,.,.,TGTGCCAGCAGCCCGGGGGCGGGGGCCCCCTACGAGCAGTACTTC,CASSPGAGAPYEQYF
TRBJ2-3,TRBV20-1,.,.,TGCAGTGCTAGAGAACGGCGGGGCCGCACAGATACGCAGTATTTT,CSARERRGRTDTQYF
TRBJ2-1,TRBV5-4,.,.,TGTGCCAGCAGCGTAGGACAAGATGAGCAGTTCTTC,CASSVGQDEQFF
TRBJ1-2,TRBV28,.,.,TGTGCCAGCAGTTCCATCGGTGGCTACACCTTC,CASSSIGGYTF
TRBJ2-3,TRBV20-1,TRBD2,few,TGCAGTGCTAGGTTGACTAGCGGATACACAGATACGCAGTATTTT,CSARLTSGYTDTQYF
TRBJ2-2,TRBV4-1,TRBD1,few,TGCGCCAGCAGCCGAGCTGGACAGGGCACCGGGGAGCTGTTTTTT,CASSRAGQGTGELFF
TRBJ1-5,TRBV6-2/TRBV6-3,.,.,TGTGCCAGCAGTTATCGCCTCGGGCGTCAGCCCCAGCATTTT,CASSYRLGRQPQHF
TRBJ2-5,TRBV9,TRBD1,.,TGTGCCAGCAGCATAACTACAGGGGAAGAGACCCAGTACTTC,CASSITTGEETQYF
TRBJ2-3,TRBV7-9,TRBD2,few,TGTGCCAGCAGCTCTGCTTTAGCGGGCAGCACAGATACGCAGTATTTT,CASSSALAGSTDTQYF
TRBJ2-3,TRBV20-1,.,few,TGCAGTGCTAGAGTAGGTGGGGGCACAGATACGCAGTATTTT,CSARVGGGTDTQYF
TRBJ1-2,TRBV19,.,many,TGTGCCAGTAGTATAGATCGCCGAGGGATTGGCTACACCTTC,CASSIDRRGIGYTF
TRBJ2-3,TRBV12-3/TRBV12-4,.,few,TGTGCCAGCAGCCCCCGGCACGTTACGCAGTATTTT,CASSPRHVTQYF
TRBJ2-3,TRBV7-2,.,.,TGTGCCAGCAGCCACCCTGCAGATACGCAGTATTTT,CASSHPADTQYF
TRBJ2-5,TRBV10-3,TRBD2,many,TGTGCCATCAGTGAAGCTCAAGCGGGGGGCCTTAAGGAGGAGACCCAGTACTTC,CAISEAQAGGLKEETQYF
TRBJ2-5,TRBV20-1,.,.,TGCAGTGCTAGGGGCAGGACGAAGCAAGAGACCCAGTACTTC,CSARGRTKQETQYF
TRBJ1-5,TRBV18,.,.,TGTGCCAGCTCAAAGCGAACAGGTGATCAGCCCCAGCATTTT,CASSKRTGDQPQHF
TRBJ2-2,TRBV5-1,.,few,TGCGCCAGCAGCTTGGGGGTATCACTCCGGGAGCTGTTTTTT,CASSLGVSLRELFF
TRBJ2-4,TRBV6-2/TRBV6-3,.,few,TGTGCCAGCAGGAGACTAGCCAAAAACATTCAGTACTTC,CASRRLAKNIQYF
TRBJ2-7,TRBV7-9,.,.,TGTGCCAGCACCCGGAAGCCCGGCGAGCAGTACTTC,CASTRKPGEQYF
TRBJ2-5,TRBV14,.,.,TGTGCCAGCAGCCATAAAAGCCAGGGAAGGTGGGAGACCCAGTACTTC,CASSHKSQGRWETQYF
TRBJ1-1,TRBV6-6,.,.,TGTGCCAGCAGTTACACGGGGGCGGGCACTGAAGCTTTCTTT,CASSYTGAGTEAFF
TRBJ2-2,TRBV5-1,TRBD2,.,TGCGCCAGCAGCCTAGCGGGGGATAACACCGGGGAGCTGTTTTTT,CASSLAGDNTGELFF
TRBJ2-5,TRBV5-6,.,few,TGTGCCAGCAGCTTGGGAGGATTGAAAGAGACCCAGTACTTC,CASSLGGLKETQYF
TRBJ2-3,TRBV5-5,.,few,TGTGCCAGCAGCTTGTACGGGGGAACCACAGATACGCAGTATTTT,CASSLYGGTTDTQYF
TRBJ2-7,TRBV29-1,.,.,TGCAGCGTTGTGGCAGACTTCTCCTACGAGCAGTACTTC,CSVVADFSYEQYF
TRBJ1-3,TRBV27,TRBD1,many,TGTGCCAGCAGTTTACGACAGGGGAACACCATATATTTT,CASSLRQGNTIYF
TRBJ1-2,TRBV5-1,.,.,TGCGCCAGCAGCTCCCAGGGCTCGGGCTACACCTTC,CASSSQGSGYTF
TRBJ2-4,TRBV7-8,.,few,TGTGCCAGCAGTCAGGTGGGCAGGACCCTAGCCAAAAACATTCAGTACTTC,CASSQVGRTLAKNIQYF
TRBJ2-7,TRBV6-5,.,.,TGTGCCAGCAGTTACGCTTGGAAATCCTACGAGCAGTACTTC,CASSYAWKSYEQYF
TRBJ2-1,TRBV6-6,.,.,TGTGCCAGCAGCCCCCCTGAGGCCCGGGGAGGGTTCTTC,CASSPPEARGGFF
TRBJ1-1,TRBV2,.,once,TGTGCCAGCAGTGAAGCGAGAGGGGAGGACACTGAAGCTTTCTTT,CASSEARGEDTEAFF
TRBJ2-7,TRBV5-1,.,few,TGCGCCAGCAGCTTGGACGGGTACTACGAGCAGTACTTC,CASSLDGYYEQYF
TRBJ2-5,TRBV6-6,.,few,TGTGCCAGCACCCGGACAGATCGAGAGACCCAGTACTTC,CASTRTDRETQYF
TRBJ2-1,TRBV9,.,few,TGTGCCAGCAGCGTAGGGGGGTTAACTGAGCAGTTCTTC,CASSVGGLTEQFF
TRBJ2-3,TRBV7-3,TRBD2,many,TGTGCCAGCAGCTTAATGCCCTTGCGGGGGGGCAAAAGGTCGGATACGCAGTATTTT,CASSLMPLRGGKRSDTQYF
TRBJ2-1,TRBV7-2,.,many,TGTGCCAGCAGCTCGAATATGTGGGGAGGATACAATGAGCAGTTCTTC,CASSSNMWGGYNEQFF
TRBJ1-2,TRBV12-3/TRBV12-4,.,few,TGTGCCAGCAGACACAGGAACGGGGGGGTCTATGGCTACACCTTC,CASRHRNGGVYGYTF
TRBJ1-3,TRBV25-1,.,few,TGTGCCAGCTGGAGCTCTGGAAACACCATATATTTT,CASWSSGNTIYF
TRBJ2-2,TRBV6-1,.,.,TGTGCCAGCAGTCCCGGGGTAACGAGGGAGCTGTTTTTT,CASSPGVTRELFF
TRBJ2-5,TRBV4-1,.,.,TGCGCCAGCAGCCCCCAGATCCTATACCAGGGAAACAAAGAGACCAAGTACTTC,CASSPQILYQGNKETKYF
TRBJ2-6,TRBV28,.,few,TGTGCCAGCAGTTTAATTTCTGGGGCCAACGTCCTGACTTTC,CASSLISGANVLTF
TRBJ2-2,TRBV5-1,.,once,TGCGCCAGCAGCCACCTATCGGGCAGGGTTTACACCGGGGAGCTGTTTTTT,CASSHLSGRVYTGELFF
TRBJ1-1,TRBV27,.,once,TGTGCCAGCACTGTTCTTGAGGCGGGATACACTGAAGCTTTCTTT,CASTVLEAGYTEAFF
TRBJ1-5,TRBV12-3/TRBV12-4,.,few,TGTGCCAGCAGTTTACATGGCAATCAGCCCCAGCATTTT,CASSLHGNQPQHF
TRBJ2-6,TRBV6-5,TRBD1,.,TGTGCCAGCAGTCACCGGGACAGCGGACCTGGGGCCAACGTCCTGACTTTC,CASSHRDSGPGANVLTF
TRBJ1-6,TRBV6-1,.,few,TGTGCCAGCAGTATAACGCTTGCTGATTCACCCCTCCACTTT,CASSITLADSPLHF